This TCR beta chain was identified in a study of radiation and T cells in renal cell carcinoma. Study-wide results and caveats: Baseline intratumoral clonotype presence is unknown without pretreatment biopsies.

Assay: immunoSEQ multiplex PCR; the TCRdb copy retains only in-frame clones and omits some. The table records about 120,000 clones, 81% of them present only once. V lost 4 bases, J lost 8 bases, and 7 bases stayed unmatched. CDR3 size: 14 residues. CDR1 and CDR2 (germline): LGHNA, YSLEER. A remark on this clone: Its antigen is unidentified.

Specified time point: blood 2 weeks post-SBRT. Indicated treatment: 15 Gy SBRT to primary tumor, nephrectomy 4 weeks later. The source material was blood, sampled from a patient whose treatment included radiotherapy and nephrectomy. V is TRBV4-3 and J is TRBJ1-1, with TRBD1 matching 10 bases. This sequence originates from a man aged 45-65 years with renal cell carcinoma. CDR3 coding DNA: TGCGCCAGCAGCCTAGGACAGGGGGGTAAGGAAGCTTTCTTT. This sequence encodes CASSLGQGGKEAFF.